This note documents a single T cell receptor (beta chain) sequence. No antigen is known for it. Trimming shortened V by 2 bases and J by 1 base, and 3 bases separated the two germline ends. Germline V gene lookup returns CDR1 LGHNT and CDR2 FRNRAP. The CDR3 is made up of 13 amino acids. PCR employed 60 Vbeta and 13 Jbeta primers. TCRdb's copy holds only in-frame clones and misses some; the assay was immunoSEQ multiplex PCR. The sample holds 150,000 to 200,000 clones, roughly 80% seen once. The data are from a study of cytomegalovirus exposure and HLA in healthy donors. Whole-study context: A data release that came early held approximately 85 million unique TCRs from HLA-typed donors. Of around 400 genotyped donors, around 86% grouped in the Caucasian-associated ancestry cluster.

Broader study findings: TCR beta sequences reportedly predicted most subjects' HLA-A and HLA-B alleles accurately.

The V gene is TRBV12-5, the J gene TRBJ2-1, with D hard to call. The clonotype was recovered from a middle-aged woman in good health and CMV-seropositive. Sequenced material: PBMCs. As DNA, the CDR3 is TGTGCTAGTGGTTTGTATTCCTACAATGAGCAGTTCTTC. Its translation: CASGLYSYNEQFF.